This T cell receptor (beta chain) was sequenced during a study of read filtering for tumor transcriptome and immune sequencing. General study findings and limits: Single-read clonotypes: 80% to 90% of IR-seq clonotypes (around 3.6% of reads), more than 70% of RNA-seq clonotypes (roughly 43% of reads).

The CDR3 contains 12 residues. V was cut by 3 bases and J by 5 bases, with 10 bases left in between. Germline V gene sequence: CDR1 GTSNPN, CDR2 SVGIG (reference sequence). This clonotype occurred many times. The antigen is unknown. From 400 to 450 ng of RNA, a library with molecular barcoded alpha/delta and beta/gamma adaptors was made. TCRdb called the reads again in MiXCR, with one record for every CDR3 protein. This sample carries 85,000 to 100,000 distinct CDR3 sequences, about a fifth of them seen once, and the ten largest clones take approximately 10%. This TCR came from a donor aged 40 or older with multiple myeloma. V and J are TRBV30 and TRBJ2-5; D is undetermined. The sample taken for sequencing was a population of CD138-negative cells sorted from bone marrow. The CDR3 loop reads CAWRAYGETQYF. In DNA, the CDR3 is TGTGCCTGGAGGGCGTATGGGGAGACCCAGTACTTC.